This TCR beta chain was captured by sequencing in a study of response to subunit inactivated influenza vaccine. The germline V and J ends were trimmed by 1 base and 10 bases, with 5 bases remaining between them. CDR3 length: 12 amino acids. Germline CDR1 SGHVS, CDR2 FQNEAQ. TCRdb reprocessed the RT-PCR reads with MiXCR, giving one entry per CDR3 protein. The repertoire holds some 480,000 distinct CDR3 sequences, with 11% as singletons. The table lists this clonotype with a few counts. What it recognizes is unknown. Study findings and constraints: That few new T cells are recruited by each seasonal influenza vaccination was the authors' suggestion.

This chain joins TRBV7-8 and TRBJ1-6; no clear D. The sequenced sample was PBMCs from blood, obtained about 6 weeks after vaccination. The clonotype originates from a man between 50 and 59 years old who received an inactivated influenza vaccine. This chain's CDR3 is CASSLGDSPLHF. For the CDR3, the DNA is TGTGCCAGCAGCTTAGGCGACTCACCCCTCCACTTT.